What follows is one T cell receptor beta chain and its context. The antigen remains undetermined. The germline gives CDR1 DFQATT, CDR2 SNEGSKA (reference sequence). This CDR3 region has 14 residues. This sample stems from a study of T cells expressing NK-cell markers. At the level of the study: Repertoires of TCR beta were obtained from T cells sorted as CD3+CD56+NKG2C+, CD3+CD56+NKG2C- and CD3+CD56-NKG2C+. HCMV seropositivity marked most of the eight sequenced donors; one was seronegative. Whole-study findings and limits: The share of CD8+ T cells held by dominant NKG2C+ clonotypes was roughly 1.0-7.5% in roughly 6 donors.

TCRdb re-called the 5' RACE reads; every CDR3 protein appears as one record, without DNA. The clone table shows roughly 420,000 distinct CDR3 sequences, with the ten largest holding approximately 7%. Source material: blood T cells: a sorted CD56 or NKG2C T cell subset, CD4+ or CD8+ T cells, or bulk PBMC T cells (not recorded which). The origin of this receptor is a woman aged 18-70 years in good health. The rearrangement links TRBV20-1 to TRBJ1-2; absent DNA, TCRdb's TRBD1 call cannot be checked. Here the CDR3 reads CSARSPDGTPGYTF.